The 5 T cell receptor beta chains below come from one sample, sequenced in a study of a mutant IDH1 vaccine in newly diagnosed glioma. Time point specified: week 11, during vaccination. It was 300 ug of mutant IDH1 20-mer peptide that made up each vaccine dose, given with topical imiquimod. Which antigens these TCRs recognize remains unknown. Here immunoSEQ multiplex PCR was the method, and the copy in TCRdb shows in-frame clones only, minus some. The sample has some 23,000 clones; about 70% are singletons. Sequencing was performed on peripheral blood mononuclear cells (PBMCs), taken from a glioma patient whose treatment included an IDH1 peptide vaccine. The source is a man younger than 35 with glioma. Some clones in this sample may be carry-over from other donors' samples.

The rearrangement uses TRBV7-9 and TRBJ2-1, with TRBD2 matching 9 bases. The junction had 8 bases not matched to a gene; V was cut back by 3 bases and J by 8 bases. From germline, CDR1 is SEHNR and CDR2 FQNEAQ (reference sequence). The CDR3 consists of 15 residues. The CDR3 region has the DNA TGTGCCAGCAGCTTCATCGCGGGAGGGCCGGATGAGCAGTTCTTC. This translates into CASSFIAGGPDEQFF.

The V call is TRBV6-4, the J call TRBJ2-1; maybe TRBD2 (6 bases). The CDR3 is 15 amino acids. CDR1 and CDR2 from the germline V gene are MRHNA and SNTAGT. Trimming pared 3 bases from V and 5 bases from J, leaving 14 bases between. CDR3 sequence reads: CASSEEGLTNNEQFF. CDR3 DNA: TGTGCCAGCAGTGAGGAGGGACTTACAAACAATGAGCAGTTCTTC.

The chain links TRBV5-1 to TRBJ1-1, with D perhaps TRBD1 (6 bases). This CDR3 is 12 amino acids long. The germline V gene has CDR1 SGHRS and CDR2 YFSETQ. V dropped 3 bases and J dropped 9 bases, with 12 bases sitting between them. CDR3 region: CASSWPGQKAFF. DNA for the CDR3: TGCGCCAGCAGCTGGCCGGGACAAAAAGCTTTCTTT.

The genes are TRBV4-2 and TRBJ1-4; D is undetermined. The CDR3 is made up of 17 amino acids. Germline lookup yields CDR1 LGHNA and CDR2 YNFKEQ. V was pared by 0 bases and J by 6 bases, with 17 bases between. The CDR3 protein is CASSQESRAPGYEKLFF. As DNA, the CDR3 is TGTGCCAGCAGCCAAGAGTCCCGGGCCCCTGGTTATGAAAAACTGTTTTTT.

The genes are TRBV10-3 and TRBJ1-2; TRBD1 might be the D (5 bases). The CDR3 extends over 18 amino acids. Per germline, CDR1 ENHRY and CDR2 SYGVKD. Trimming removed 8 bases from V and 1 base from J, with 26 bases in between. The chain's CDR3 is CAISQGSRAEGYNYGYTF. For the CDR3, the DNA is TGTGCCATCTCCCAGGGCAGCCGGGCCGAGGGTTATAACTATGGCTACACCTTC.